One and the same sample provided the 4 T cell receptor beta chains below, sequenced in a study of T cell responses to AZD1222 COVID-19 vaccine. Assay used: immunoSEQ multiplex PCR; TCRdb lists only in-frame clones, some missing. The table includes about 150,000 clones, 75% to 95% detected once. The sequenced sample was peripheral blood, obtained 28 days after the second AZD1222 dose. These receptors all stem from an adult who received the AZD1222 COVID-19 vaccine.

CDR3: CATKDRGNSPLHF. Here the CDR3 DNA reads TGTGCCACCAAGGACAGGGGTAATTCACCCCTCCACTTT. The chain is built from TRBV19 and TRBJ1-6, with TRBD1 matching over 9 bases. The ends lost 10 bases at V and 6 bases at J; junction bases unmatched: 4. Germline V CDR1 and CDR2: LNHDA, SQIVND (reference sequence). This CDR3 spans 13 amino acids.

This chain connects TRBV3-1 (or the pseudogene TRBV3-2) to TRBJ2-1; D not resolved. V lost 0 bases to trimming and J lost 5 bases, with 17 bases between them. There are 17 residues in the CDR3. CDR1 LGHDT and CDR2 YNNKEL come from the germline V gene (reference sequence). The CDR3 here is CASSQDGPSPGHNEQFF. The CDR3 DNA is TGTGCCAGCAGCCAAGATGGACCGAGCCCAGGACACAATGAGCAGTTCTTC.

The chain is built from TRBV29-1 and TRBJ1-3; D gene ambiguous. Trimming removed 6 bases at V and 2 bases at J, with 14 bases between. CDR3 length: 14 amino acids. Germline V gene sequence: CDR1 SQVTM, CDR2 ANQGSEA. The CDR3 here is CSVPSGSPGNTIYF. DNA for the CDR3: TGCAGCGTCCCGTCCGGAAGTCCTGGAAACACCATATATTTT.

The V and J genes are TRBV5-1 and TRBJ2-3, with TRBD1 matching over 7 bases. With 0 bases clipped from V and 0 bases from J, the junction kept 1 base outside the gene matches. This CDR3 is 15 amino acids long. Per germline, CDR1 SGHRS and CDR2 YFSETQ. The CDR3 spells CASSLDRGSTDTQYF. The CDR3 region has the DNA TGCGCCAGCAGCTTGGACAGGGGAAGCACAGATACGCAGTATTTT.